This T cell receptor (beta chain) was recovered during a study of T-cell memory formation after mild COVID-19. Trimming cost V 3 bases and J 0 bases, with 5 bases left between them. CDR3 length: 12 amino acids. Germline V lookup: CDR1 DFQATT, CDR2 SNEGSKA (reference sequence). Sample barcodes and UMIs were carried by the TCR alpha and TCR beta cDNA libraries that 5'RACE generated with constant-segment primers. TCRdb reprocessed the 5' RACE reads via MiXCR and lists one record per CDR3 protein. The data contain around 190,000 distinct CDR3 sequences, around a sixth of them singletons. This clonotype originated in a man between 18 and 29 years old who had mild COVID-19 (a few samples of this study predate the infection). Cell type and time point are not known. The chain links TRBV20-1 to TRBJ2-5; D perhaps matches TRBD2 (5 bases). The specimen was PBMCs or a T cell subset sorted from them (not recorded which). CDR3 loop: CSASGDQETQYF. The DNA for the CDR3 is TGCAGTGCTAGCGGGGACCAAGAGACCCAGTACTTC.